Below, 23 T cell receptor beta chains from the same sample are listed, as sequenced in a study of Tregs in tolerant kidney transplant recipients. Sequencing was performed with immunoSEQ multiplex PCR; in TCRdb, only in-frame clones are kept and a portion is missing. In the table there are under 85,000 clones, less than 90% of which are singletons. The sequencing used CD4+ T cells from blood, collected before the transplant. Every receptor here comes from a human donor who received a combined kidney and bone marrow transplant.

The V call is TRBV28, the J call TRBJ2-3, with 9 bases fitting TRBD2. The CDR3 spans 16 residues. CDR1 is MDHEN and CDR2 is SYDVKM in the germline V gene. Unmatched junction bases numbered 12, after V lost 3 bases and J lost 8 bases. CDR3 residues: CASSFQEAGGVGTQYF. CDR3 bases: TGTGCCAGCAGTTTCCAAGAAGCGGGAGGAGTGGGTACGCAGTATTTT.

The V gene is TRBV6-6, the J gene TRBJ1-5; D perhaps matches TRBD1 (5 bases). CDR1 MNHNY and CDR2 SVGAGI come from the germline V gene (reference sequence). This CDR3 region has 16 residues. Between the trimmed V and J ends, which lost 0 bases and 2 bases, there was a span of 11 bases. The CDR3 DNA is TGTGCCAGCAGTTACTCGAGTCCGGGGGGCAATCAGCCCCAGCATTTT. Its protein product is CASSYSSPGGNQPQHF.

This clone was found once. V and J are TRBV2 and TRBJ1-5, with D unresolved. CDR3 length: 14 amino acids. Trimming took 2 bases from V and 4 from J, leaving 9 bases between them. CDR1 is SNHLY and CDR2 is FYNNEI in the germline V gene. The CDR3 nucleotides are TGTGCCAGCAGTGAACGACGGGAGAATCAGCCCCAGCATTTT. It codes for CASSERRENQPQHF.

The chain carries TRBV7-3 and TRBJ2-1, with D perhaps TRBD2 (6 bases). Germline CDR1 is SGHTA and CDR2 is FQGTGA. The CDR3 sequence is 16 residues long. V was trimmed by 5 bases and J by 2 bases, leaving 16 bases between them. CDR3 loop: CASSIDSGRPYNEQFF. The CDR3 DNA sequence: TGTGCCAGCAGCATCGATAGCGGACGACCCTACAATGAGCAGTTCTTC. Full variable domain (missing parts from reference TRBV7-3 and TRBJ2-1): GAGVSQTPSNKVTEKGKYVELRCDPISGHTALYWYRQSLGQGPEFLIYFQGTGAADDSGLPNDRFFAVRPEGSVSTLKIQRTERGDSAVYLCASSIDSGRPYNEQFFGPGTRLTVL.

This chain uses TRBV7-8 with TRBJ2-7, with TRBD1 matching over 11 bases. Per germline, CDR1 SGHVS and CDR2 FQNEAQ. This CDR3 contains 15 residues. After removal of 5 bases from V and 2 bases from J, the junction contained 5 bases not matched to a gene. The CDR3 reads CASSRGGQGAYEQYF. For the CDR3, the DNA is TGTGCCAGCAGCAGAGGGGGACAGGGGGCCTACGAGCAGTACTTC.

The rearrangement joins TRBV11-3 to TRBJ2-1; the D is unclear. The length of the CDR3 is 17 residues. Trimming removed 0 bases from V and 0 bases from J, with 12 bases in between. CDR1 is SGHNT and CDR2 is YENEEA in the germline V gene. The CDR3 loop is CASSLDKSESSYNEQFF. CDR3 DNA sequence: TGTGCCAGCAGCTTAGATAAATCCGAGAGCTCCTACAATGAGCAGTTCTTC.

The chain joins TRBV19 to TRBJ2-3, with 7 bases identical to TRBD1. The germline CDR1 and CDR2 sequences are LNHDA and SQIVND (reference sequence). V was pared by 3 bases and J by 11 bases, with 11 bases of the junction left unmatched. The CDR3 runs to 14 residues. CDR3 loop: CASSIPVRGFGQYF. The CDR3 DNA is TGTGCCAGTAGTATCCCTGTCAGGGGGTTCGGGCAGTATTTT.

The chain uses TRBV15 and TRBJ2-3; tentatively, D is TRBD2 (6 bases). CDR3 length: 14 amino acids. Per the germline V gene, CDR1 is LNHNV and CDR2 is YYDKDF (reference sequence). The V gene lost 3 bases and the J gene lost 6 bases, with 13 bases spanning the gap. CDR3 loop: CATSRDPSADTQYF. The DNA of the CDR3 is TGTGCCACCAGCAGGGATCCTAGCGCCGATACGCAGTATTTT.

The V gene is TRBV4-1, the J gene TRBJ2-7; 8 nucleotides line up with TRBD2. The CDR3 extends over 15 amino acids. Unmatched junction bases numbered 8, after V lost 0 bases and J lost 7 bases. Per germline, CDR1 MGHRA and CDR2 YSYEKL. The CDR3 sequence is CASSQDNSGGEEQYF. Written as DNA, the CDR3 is TGCGCCAGCAGCCAAGACAACTCGGGGGGGGAAGAGCAGTACTTC.

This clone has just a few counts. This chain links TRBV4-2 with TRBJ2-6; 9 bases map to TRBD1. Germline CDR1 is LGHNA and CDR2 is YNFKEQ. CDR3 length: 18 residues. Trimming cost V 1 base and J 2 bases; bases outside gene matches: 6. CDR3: CASSQVITGGAGANVLTF. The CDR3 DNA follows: TGTGCCAGCAGCCAAGTGATAACAGGGGGCGCTGGGGCCAACGTCCTGACTTTC.

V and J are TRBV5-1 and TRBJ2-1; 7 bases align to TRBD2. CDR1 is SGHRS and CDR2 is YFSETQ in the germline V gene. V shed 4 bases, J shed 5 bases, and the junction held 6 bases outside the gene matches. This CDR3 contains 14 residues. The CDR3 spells CASSPRSGNNEQFF. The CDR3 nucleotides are TGCGCCAGCAGCCCCCGGAGCGGGAACAATGAGCAGTTCTTC.

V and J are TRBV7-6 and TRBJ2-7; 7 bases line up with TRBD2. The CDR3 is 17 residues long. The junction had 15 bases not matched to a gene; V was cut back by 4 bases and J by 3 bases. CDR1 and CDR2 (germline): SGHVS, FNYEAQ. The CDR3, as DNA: TGTGCCAGCAGCTCCCCATATCGGGGGGTTCAAAGCTACGAGCAGTACTTC. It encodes CASSSPYRGVQSYEQYF.

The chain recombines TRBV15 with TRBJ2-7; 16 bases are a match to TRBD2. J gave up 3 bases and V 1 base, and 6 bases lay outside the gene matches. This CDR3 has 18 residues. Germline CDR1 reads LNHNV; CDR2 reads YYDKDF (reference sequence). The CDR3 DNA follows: TGTGCCACCAGCAGAGCGGGACTAGCGGGAGGGTCCCTCTACGAGCAGTACTTC. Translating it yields CATSRAGLAGGSLYEQYF.

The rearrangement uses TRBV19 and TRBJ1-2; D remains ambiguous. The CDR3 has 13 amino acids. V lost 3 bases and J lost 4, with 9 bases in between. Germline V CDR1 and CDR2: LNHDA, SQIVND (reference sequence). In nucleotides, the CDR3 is TGTGCCAGTAGTATCTCTGCGGGCTATGGCTACACCTTC. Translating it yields CASSISAGYGYTF.

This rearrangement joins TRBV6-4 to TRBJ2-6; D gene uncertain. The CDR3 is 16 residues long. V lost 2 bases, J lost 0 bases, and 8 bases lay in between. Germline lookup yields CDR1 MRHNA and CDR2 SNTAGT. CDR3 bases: TGTGCCAGCAGTGACGGGCACCACTCTGGGGCCAACGTCCTGACTTTC. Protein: CASSDGHHSGANVLTF.

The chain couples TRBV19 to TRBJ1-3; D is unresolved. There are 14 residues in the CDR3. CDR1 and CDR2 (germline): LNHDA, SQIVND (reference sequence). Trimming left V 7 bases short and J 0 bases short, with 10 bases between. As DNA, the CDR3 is TGTGCCAGTATTCCGGGAGGCTCTGGAAACACCATATATTTT. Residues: CASIPGGSGNTIYF.

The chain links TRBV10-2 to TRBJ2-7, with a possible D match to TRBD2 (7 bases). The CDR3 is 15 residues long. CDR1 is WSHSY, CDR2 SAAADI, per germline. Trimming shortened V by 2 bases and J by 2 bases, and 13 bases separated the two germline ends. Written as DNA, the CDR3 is TGCGCCAGCAGTGAGAGGGGGGGGGAGACCTACGAGCAGTACTTC. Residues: CASSERGGETYEQYF.

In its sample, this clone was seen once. The CDR3: CASSLGGQGSWPQHF. CDR3 sequence (DNA): TGTGCCAGCAGCCTGGGGGGGCAGGGGAGTTGGCCCCAGCATTTT. The chain employs TRBV28 and TRBJ1-5, with a tentative D call TRBD1 (6 bases). CDR1 is MDHEN, CDR2 SYDVKM, per germline. The V and J ends lost 6 bases and 9 bases respectively, with 21 bases between them. The CDR3 spans 15 residues.

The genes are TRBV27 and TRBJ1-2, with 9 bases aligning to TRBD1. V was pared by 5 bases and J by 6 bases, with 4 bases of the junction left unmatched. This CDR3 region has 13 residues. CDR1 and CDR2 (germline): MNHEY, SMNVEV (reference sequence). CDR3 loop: CASSGQGRDGYTF. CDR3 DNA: TGTGCCAGCAGTGGACAGGGGAGAGATGGCTACACCTTC.

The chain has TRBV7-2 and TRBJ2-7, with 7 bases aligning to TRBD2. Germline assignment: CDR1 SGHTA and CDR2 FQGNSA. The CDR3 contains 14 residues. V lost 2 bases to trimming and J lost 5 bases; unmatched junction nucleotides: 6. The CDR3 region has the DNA TGTGCCAGCAGCTTACACGGGAGGCCCAACGAGCAGTACTTC. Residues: CASSLHGRPNEQYF.

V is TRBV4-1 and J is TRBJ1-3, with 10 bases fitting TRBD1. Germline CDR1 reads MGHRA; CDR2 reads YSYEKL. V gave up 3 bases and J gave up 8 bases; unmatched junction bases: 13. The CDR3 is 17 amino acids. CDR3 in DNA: TGCGCCAGCAGCCAGGGGCCCCTCCGCGGACAGGGGGACACCATATATTTT. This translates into CASSQGPLRGQGDTIYF.

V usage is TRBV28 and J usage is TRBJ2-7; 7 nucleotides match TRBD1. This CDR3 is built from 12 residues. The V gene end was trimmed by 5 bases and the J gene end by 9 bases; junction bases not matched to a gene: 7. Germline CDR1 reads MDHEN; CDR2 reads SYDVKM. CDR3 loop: CASSGTVSRQYF. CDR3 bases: TGTGCCAGCAGTGGGACAGTCTCACGGCAGTACTTC.

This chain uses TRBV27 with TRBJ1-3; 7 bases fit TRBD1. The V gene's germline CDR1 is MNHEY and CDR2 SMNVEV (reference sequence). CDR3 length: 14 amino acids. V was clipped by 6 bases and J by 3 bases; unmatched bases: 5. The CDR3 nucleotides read TGTGCCAGCAGACTTACAGGGGTTGGAAACACCATATATTTT. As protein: CASRLTGVGNTIYF.